This record concerns one T cell receptor (beta chain) sequence. Antigen unknown. The data are from a study of identical twins. Unmatched junction bases numbered 7, after V lost 0 bases and J lost 8 bases. This CDR3 region has 15 residues. The germline CDR1 and CDR2 sequences are LNHDA and SQIVND (reference sequence). Study observations and caveats: Abundant beta clonotypes from cord blood bore fewer insertions; memory repertoires lacked this pattern. Among beta out-of-frame sequences, excess sharing between twins appeared weaker.

Unique molecular identifiers were present on cDNA, and template switching added a universal primer site. Each CDR3 protein is one row after TCRdb ran MiXCR on the 5' RACE reads. The sample holds around 370,000 distinct CDR3 sequences, approximately 10% seen once. The source of this sequence is a woman between 45 and 65 years old in good health. The chain combines TRBV19 with TRBJ2-1, with TRBD2 matching 7 bases. Sequencing was done on a sample of naive T cells sorted from blood. The DNA of the CDR3 is TGTGCCAGTAGTATAGACAGGGCGGGAGTGGATGAGCAGTTCTTC. Protein: CASSIDRAGVDEQFF. The entire variable domain, with the rest obtained from reference TRBV19 and TRBJ2-1, is as follows: DGGITQSPKYLFRKEGQNVTLSCEQNLNHDAMYWYRQDPGQGLRLIYYSQIVNDFQKGDIAEGYSVSREKKESFPLTVTSAQKNPTAFYLCASSIDRAGVDEQFFGPGTRLTVL.